These 28 T cell receptor beta chains share one sample of origin, sequenced in a study of shared clonotypes between healthy human individuals. Naive CD8 cells lacked CD45RO and underwent positive selection for CCR7, leaving out terminally differentiated effector memory CD45RA+ cells. Generated by immunoSEQ multiplex PCR, the TCRdb table keeps only in-frame clones and is missing some. In the table there are some 2.1 million clones, about 94% of which are singletons. Input material: naive CD8+ T cells sorted from blood. All receptors derive from a young man in good health.

The chain combines TRBV4-1 with TRBJ1-1; 7 bases map to TRBD1. Germline CDR1 is MGHRA and CDR2 is YSYEKL. Unmatched junction bases numbered 2, after V lost 4 bases and J lost 3 bases. The CDR3 consists of 13 residues. CDR3 nucleotides: TGCGCCAGCAGCCGCAGGGGGGACACTGAAGCTTTCTTT. Translation gives CASSRRGDTEAFF.

This clone appeared a single time. The chain employs TRBV2 and TRBJ2-2; 9 bases map to TRBD1. Germline V CDR1 and CDR2: SNHLY, FYNNEI. Trimming removed 5 bases from V and 3 bases from J; junction bases left unmatched: 4. The CDR3 consists of 15 residues. DNA for the CDR3: TGTGCCAGCAGTCTGACAGGGGGGGACACCGGGGAGCTGTTTTTT. It codes for CASSLTGGDTGELFF.

V usage is TRBV6-5 and J usage is TRBJ1-4, with 9 bases matching TRBD1. Germline CDR1 MNHEY, CDR2 SVGAGI. This CDR3 is 15 amino acids long. Unmatched junction bases numbered 3, after V lost 0 bases and J lost 7 bases. CDR3 sequence (DNA): TGTGCCAGCAGTTACTCGGACAGGGGCGTTGAAAAACTGTTTTTT. Its translation is CASSYSDRGVEKLFF.

The chain carries TRBV19 and TRBJ1-5, with D tentatively TRBD1 (6 bases). CDR1 and CDR2 from the germline V gene are LNHDA and SQIVND (reference sequence). With 3 bases removed from V and 4 bases from J, the gap between germline ends came to 13 bases. The CDR3 sequence is 15 residues long. Here the CDR3 reads CASSIITGSNQPQHF. DNA for the CDR3: TGTGCCAGTAGTATTATCACAGGGTCAAATCAGCCCCAGCATTTT.

The chain carries TRBV5-4 and TRBJ1-2, with D possibly matching TRBD1 (6 bases). The V end lost 4 bases, the J end lost 3 bases, and 16 bases lay between the germline ends. Germline V gene sequence: CDR1 SGHNT, CDR2 YYREEE (reference sequence). CDR3 size: 15 residues. The CDR3 nucleotides read TGTGCCAGCAGCGGAACAGGGCCCTTACACTATGGCTACACCTTC. Protein: CASSGTGPLHYGYTF.

The V gene is TRBV7-6, the J gene TRBJ2-1, with TRBD2 as a possible D gene (6 bases). The CDR3 is made up of 15 amino acids. Looked up from germline, CDR1 is SGHVS and CDR2 is FNYEAQ. Trimming cost V 2 bases and J 0 bases, with 8 bases left between them. CDR3 coding DNA: TGTGCCAGCAGCTTACTGGGAGGCTCCTACAATGAGCAGTTCTTC. It encodes CASSLLGGSYNEQFF.

The J gene is TRBJ2-7, the V gene TRBV27; a possible D gene is TRBD2 (6 bases). The length of the CDR3 is 13 residues. CDR1 and CDR2 from the germline V gene are MNHEY and SMNVEV (reference sequence). V lost 8 bases to trimming and J lost 5 bases, with 16 bases between them. CDR3 in amino acids: CASRDGGPHEQYF. The CDR3 DNA reads TGTGCCAGCCGGGACGGGGGTCCCCACGAGCAGTACTTC.

The chain links TRBV5-1 to TRBJ2-7; 8 nucleotides match TRBD1. This CDR3 comprises 15 residues. Germline V gene data show CDR1 as SGHRS and CDR2 as YFSETQ. After removal of 4 bases from V and 5 bases from J, the junction contained 11 bases not matched to a gene. CDR3 amino acids: CASSVDRVGHHEQYF. The CDR3 region has the DNA TGCGCCAGCAGCGTGGACAGGGTCGGCCACCACGAGCAGTACTTC.

This rearrangement joins TRBV7-8 to TRBJ2-7; 7 positions match TRBD2. The CDR3 contains 14 residues. V dropped 6 bases and J dropped 4; count of bases not matched to a gene: 9. Germline CDR1 is SGHVS and CDR2 is FQNEAQ. CDR3 loop: CASRSTSEYYEQYF. The DNA of the CDR3 is TGTGCCAGCAGATCCACTAGCGAGTATTACGAGCAGTACTTC.

The chain is built from TRBV7-2 and TRBJ1-6; D not resolved. This CDR3 has 14 amino acids. V lost 9 bases and J 5 bases, leaving 14 bases between the germline ends. Germline V gene sequence: CDR1 SGHTA, CDR2 FQGNSA. CDR3: CASKLWQDNSPLHF. CDR3 DNA sequence: TGTGCCAGTAAGCTATGGCAGGATAATTCACCCCTCCACTTT.

This clone appeared once. The chain links TRBV29-1 to TRBJ2-3, with a possible D match to TRBD2 (7 bases). This CDR3 is built from 13 residues. Looked up from germline, CDR1 is SQVTM and CDR2 is ANQGSEA. Trimming left V 3 bases short and J 6 bases short, with 13 bases between. CDR3 nucleotide sequence: TGCAGCGTTGAGCGCGGGGGCGGTGATACGCAGTATTTT. The encoded protein is CSVERGGGDTQYF.

The genes are TRBV6-5 and TRBJ2-1; 7 nucleotides match TRBD2. The CDR3 runs 15 residues. V was pared by 6 bases and J by 2 bases, with 7 bases of the junction left unmatched. Germline CDR1 and CDR2: MNHEY and SVGAGI. The CDR3 DNA reads as TGTGCCAGCAGCGCTACTAGCGACGCCTACAATGAGCAGTTCTTC. This gives the protein CASSATSDAYNEQFF.

The chain has TRBV7-9 and TRBJ1-6, with TRBD1 as a possible D gene (5 bases). This CDR3 has 14 residues. Trimming shortened V by 1 base and J by 14 bases, and 15 bases separated the two germline ends. Germline loops: CDR1 SEHNR, CDR2 FQNEAQ (reference sequence). CDR3 protein: CASSLGDSFYTLHF. The CDR3 region has the DNA TGTGCCAGCAGCTTAGGGGACTCTTTTTATACCCTCCACTTT.

V is TRBV27 and J is TRBJ2-7, with 8 bases lining up with TRBD1. The germline gives CDR1 MNHEY, CDR2 SMNVEV (reference sequence). The CDR3 is 14 amino acids. V dropped 5 bases and J dropped 5; count of bases not matched to a gene: 8. The CDR3 DNA reads TGTGCCAGCAGTCCTCGGACAGGGATAAACGAGCAGTACTTC. Translation gives CASSPRTGINEQYF.

V is TRBV7-8 and J is TRBJ2-5; 9 bases align to TRBD2. This CDR3 is built from 15 residues. In germline, CDR1 is SGHVS, CDR2 FQNEAQ. With 2 bases clipped from V and 4 bases from J, the junction kept 5 bases outside the gene matches. The CDR3 spells CASSLRGGARETQYF. For the CDR3, the DNA is TGTGCCAGCAGCTTACGCGGGGGGGCCCGAGAGACCCAGTACTTC.

The gene calls are TRBV11-2 and TRBJ2-3; D is ambiguous. The CDR3 extends over 15 amino acids. The germline CDR1 and CDR2 sequences are SGHAT and FQNNGV. V was trimmed by 1 base and J by 1 base, leaving 9 bases between them. CDR3 nucleotides: TGTGCCAGCAGCTTAGTGCATCGGGGCACAGATACGCAGTATTTT. It translates to CASSLVHRGTDTQYF. The full variable domain, rest sourced from reference TRBV11-2 and TRBJ2-3, is EAGVAQSPRYKIIEKRQSVAFWCNPISGHATLYWYQQILGQGPKLLIQFQNNGVVDDSQLPKDRFSAERLKGVDSTLKIQPAKLEDSAVYLCASSLVHRGTDTQYFGPGTRLTVL.

The rearrangement links TRBV15 to TRBJ2-3, with D uncertain. The ends were cut back, 0 bases at V and 2 bases at J, with 9 bases in the middle. CDR1 and CDR2 from the germline V gene are LNHNV and YYDKDF (reference sequence). The CDR3 spans 15 residues. CDR3 sequence (DNA): TGTGCCACCAGCAGAGATCTGGAAGTCACAGATACGCAGTATTTT. This sequence encodes CATSRDLEVTDTQYF. Complete variable domain (other parts from reference TRBV15 and TRBJ2-3): DAMVIQNPRYQVTQFGKPVTLSCSQTLNHNVMYWYQQKSSQAPKLLFHYYDKDFNNEADTPDNFQSRRPNTSFCFLDIRSPGLGDTAMYLCATSRDLEVTDTQYFGPGTRLTVL.

The chain links TRBV5-8 to TRBJ2-7; D might be TRBD1 or TRBD2, each matching 5 bases. The V and J ends lost 0 bases and 2 bases respectively, with 12 bases between them. Looked up from germline, CDR1 is SGHTS and CDR2 is YDEGEE. The CDR3 totals 15 residues. In nucleotides, the CDR3 is TGTGCCAGCAGCTTGGACTGGCAGGGAGCCTACGAGCAGTACTTC. Protein sequence: CASSLDWQGAYEQYF.

This rearrangement joins TRBV27 to TRBJ2-2, with D possibly being TRBD2 (6 bases). CDR1 MNHEY and CDR2 SMNVEV come from the germline V gene (reference sequence). Trimming pared 4 bases from V and 6 bases from J, leaving 18 bases between. This CDR3 has 16 residues. CDR3 loop: CASSSLTSLYPGELFF. As DNA, the CDR3 is TGTGCCAGCAGTTCGCTGACTAGTCTCTATCCCGGGGAGCTGTTTTTT.

The chain carries TRBV13 and TRBJ2-7; TRBD1 agrees at 10 bases. The CDR3 has 15 residues. J was trimmed by 2 bases and V by 3 bases; bases with no gene match: 4. CDR1 and CDR2 (germline): PRHDT, FYEKMQ (reference sequence). The CDR3 bases are TGTGCCAGCAGCTTTACGGGACAGGGGACCTACGAGCAGTACTTC. Translation: CASSFTGQGTYEQYF.

The chain recombines TRBV5-1 with TRBJ2-1; D is ambiguous. Trimming removed 4 bases from V and 4 bases from J, with 15 bases in between. Germline assignment: CDR1 SGHRS and CDR2 YFSETQ. The CDR3 is 15 amino acids. CDR3 in amino acids: CASSVSPGIYNEQFF. CDR3 nucleotides: TGCGCCAGCAGCGTCTCCCCGGGCATATACAATGAGCAGTTCTTC. The variable domain in full, completed from reference TRBV5-1 and TRBJ2-1, reads KAGVTQTPRYLIKTRGQQVTLSCSPISGHRSVSWYQQTPGQGLQFLFEYFSETQRNKGNFPGRFSGRQFSNSRSEMNVSTLELGDSALYLCASSVSPGIYNEQFFGPGTRLTVL.

This clone came up a few times. The sample has other DNA sequences that encode this CDR3 too. This sequence joins TRBV30 and TRBJ2-7; TRBD2 agrees at 7 bases. J gave up 2 bases and V 5 bases, and 9 bases lay outside the gene matches. Looked up from germline, CDR1 is GTSNPN and CDR2 is SVGIG (reference sequence). The CDR3 sequence is 14 residues long. Here the CDR3 reads CAWGRALGTYEQYF. The CDR3, as DNA: TGTGCCTGGGGGAGGGCCTTGGGGACCTACGAGCAGTACTTC.

V and J are TRBV11-2 and TRBJ2-1, with D hard to call. The CDR3 is made up of 14 amino acids. Per the germline V gene, CDR1 is SGHAT and CDR2 is FQNNGV. V lost 8 bases and J lost 0, with 11 bases in between. The CDR3 DNA follows: TGTGCCAGCTCTCAGCTAAGCTCCTACAATGAGCAGTTCTTC. Residues: CASSQLSSYNEQFF.

The chain has TRBV2 and TRBJ2-3; TRBD1 might be the D (5 bases). V dropped 3 bases and J dropped 2 bases, with 15 bases sitting between them. This CDR3 has 16 amino acids. Germline lookup yields CDR1 SNHLY and CDR2 FYNNEI. The CDR3 DNA reads as TGTGCCAGCAGTGACTGGACAACCTTATACACAGATACGCAGTATTTT. This codes for CASSDWTTLYTDTQYF.

V and J are TRBV5-1 and TRBJ2-7; possible D gene TRBD2, 7 bases. The V and J ends lost 7 bases and 3 bases respectively, with 26 bases between them. CDR1 and CDR2 from the germline V gene are SGHRS and YFSETQ. This CDR3 has 17 amino acids. The DNA of the CDR3 is TGCGCCAGCGGAGATGTTGGGGGGGCGAGTTTGGGCTACGAGCAGTACTTC. Its protein product is CASGDVGGASLGYEQYF.

J is TRBJ1-6 and V is TRBV10-1, with D uncertain. Germline V CDR1 and CDR2: WNHNN, SYGVQD (reference sequence). Trimming cost V 0 bases and J 7 bases, with 7 bases left between them. The CDR3 has 14 amino acids. This CDR3 is CASSESTGNSPLHF. In nucleotides, the CDR3 is TGCGCCAGCAGTGAGTCGACGGGGAATTCACCCCTCCACTTT.

This chain links TRBV27 with TRBJ2-2; D is perhaps TRBD2 (6 bases). Trimming took 0 bases from V and 5 from J, leaving 16 bases between them. Germline CDR1 is MNHEY and CDR2 is SMNVEV (reference sequence). The CDR3 loop spans 17 amino acids. Here the CDR3 DNA reads TGTGCCAGCAGTTTATCGGTCTTTAGCGGTTTAACCGGGGAGCTGTTTTTT. It specifies CASSLSVFSGLTGELFF.

The chain links TRBV15 to TRBJ2-1, with D tentatively TRBD2 (7 bases). The germline V gene has CDR1 LNHNV and CDR2 YYDKDF (reference sequence). V dropped 5 bases and J dropped 5 bases, with 16 bases sitting between them. The CDR3 contains 15 residues. The chain's CDR3 is CATSPRGLADNEQFF. The CDR3 coding sequence is TGTGCCACCAGCCCGCGGGGGCTAGCGGACAATGAGCAGTTCTTC.